This T cell receptor (beta chain) was sequenced for a study of regulatory T cells in long-lasting Graves disease. Notes on the study in general: New patients shared approximately 970 public clonotypes, and persistent patients shared more, with approximately 2,500.

Specified time point: newly diagnosed GD, antithyroid drugs for less than 3 months. RNA isolated from PBMCs was used to make the TCR library. Both iRepertoire HTBI primers and Arm-PCR of CDR3 regions were used to build the TCR beta libraries. TCRdb reprocessed the multiplex PCR reads with MiXCR, giving one entry per CDR3 protein. Among fewer than 550,000 distinct CDR3 sequences listed, about 16% were seen once. About this clonotype itself: Its antigen is not known. The junction departs from the called germline gene at one end, perhaps through a read error.

CDR3 length: 15 residues. Germline CDR1 MNHEY, CDR2 SMNVEV (reference sequence). The data were also submitted as part of a second study, on T cells in Graves' hyperthyroidism and ophthalmopathy. That study adds: Each diagnosis drew on symptoms, thyroxine, TRAb, thyroid ultrasound and orbital computed tomography findings. Among thyroid clonotypes expanded above 0.001, most also appeared in blood.

This chain links TRBV27 with TRBJ2-7; D is possibly TRBD2 (6 bases). The TCR originated in a young woman with Graves disease. This specimen consisted of peripheral blood mononuclear cells (PBMCs), obtained at new diagnosis, from a patient treated with antithyroid drugs. CDR3 region: CTSSFGDFKGYEQYF. Written as DNA, the CDR3 is TGTACCAGCAGTTTTGGGGACTTCAAGGGATACGAGCAGTACTTC.